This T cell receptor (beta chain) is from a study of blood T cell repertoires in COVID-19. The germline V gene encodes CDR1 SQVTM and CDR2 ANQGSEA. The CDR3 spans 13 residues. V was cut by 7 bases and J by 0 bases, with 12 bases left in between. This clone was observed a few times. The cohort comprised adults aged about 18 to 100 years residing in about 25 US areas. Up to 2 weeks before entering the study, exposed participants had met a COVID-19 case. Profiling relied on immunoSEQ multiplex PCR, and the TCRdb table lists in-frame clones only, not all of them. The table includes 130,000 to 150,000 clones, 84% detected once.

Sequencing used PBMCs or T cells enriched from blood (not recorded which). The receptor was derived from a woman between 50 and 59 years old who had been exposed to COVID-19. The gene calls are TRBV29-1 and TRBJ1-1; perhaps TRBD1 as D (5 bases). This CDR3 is CSARGGLNTEAFF. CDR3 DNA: TGCAGCGCCCGTGGGGGGTTGAACACTGAAGCTTTCTTT.